This T cell receptor beta chain came from a study of cytotoxic CD8 clonotypes in ibrutinib-treated CLL. Profiled with immunoSEQ multiplex PCR; TCRdb holds only in-frame clones, not every one. The table has about 130,000 clones, roughly 88% seen once. This sample comprised PBMCs, obtained after 24 months of ibrutinib treatment. The sequence came from a human donor with chronic lymphocytic leukemia.

CDR3 residues: CASNPRGASPYEQYF. The CDR3 nucleotides are TGTGCCAGCAACCCACGGGGGGCAAGTCCCTACGAGCAGTACTTC. The V and J genes are TRBV6-1 and TRBJ2-7, with D perhaps matching TRBD2 (7 bases). Between the trimmed V and J ends, which lost 7 bases and 2 bases, there was a span of 18 bases. The V gene's germline CDR1 is MNHNS and CDR2 SASEGT. This CDR3 has 15 amino acids.